This TCR beta chain derives from a study of blood T cell repertoires in COVID-19. Assay used: immunoSEQ multiplex PCR; TCRdb lists only in-frame clones, some missing. The table shows just under 350,000 clones, with around nine tenths occurring only once. Germline loops: CDR1 SNHLY, CDR2 FYNNEI. The CDR3 loop spans 16 amino acids. V was cut by 1 base and J by 4 bases, with 14 bases left in between. The sequenced sample consisted of peripheral blood. The J gene is TRBJ2-1, the V gene TRBV2; a weak D match, TRBD2 (6 bases). This TCR was recovered from a woman between 18 and 29 years old who had recovered from COVID-19. The DNA of the CDR3 is TGTGCCAGCAGTGAAGTGGTTCTAGCGAGGTACAATGAGCAGTTCTTC. Translated: CASSEVVLARYNEQFF.